This TCR beta chain is drawn from a study of T cell responses to AZD1222 COVID-19 vaccine. A word on this clone: Antigen: not known.

The CDR3 has 14 residues. Germline-derived CDR1 and CDR2 are KGHSH and LQKENI. V dropped 1 base and J dropped 1 base, with 4 bases sitting between them. It was second doses at about 4 or about 12 weeks that were pooled. Findings and caveats of the study: There were repertoire samples only from the period after the peak T cell response. Spike-spanning, vaccine-associated CD4 TCRs were dominant at 160-218 and 743-854.

Generated by immunoSEQ multiplex PCR, the TCRdb table keeps only in-frame clones and is missing some. The sample holds approximately 70,000 clones, about four fifths seen once. This material consisted of peripheral blood, taken 28 days after the second AZD1222 dose. The V gene is TRBV18, the J gene TRBJ2-2; D not resolved. This receptor was obtained from an adult who received the AZD1222 COVID-19 vaccine. The CDR3 coding sequence is TGTGCCAGCTCACCACGCAGGAACACCGGGGAGCTGTTTTTT. Protein product: CASSPRRNTGELFF. Together with reference TRBV18 and TRBJ2-2, the CDR3 gives the full variable domain: NAGVMQNPRHLVRRRGQEARLRCSPMKGHSHVYWYRQLPEEGLKFMVYLQKENIIDESGMPKERFSAEFPKEGPSILRIQQVVRGDSAAYFCASSPRRNTGELFFGEGSRLTVL.